These 18 T cell receptor beta chains were sequenced from one sample in a study of blood T cell repertoires in COVID-19. Profiling relied on immunoSEQ multiplex PCR, and the TCRdb table lists in-frame clones only, not all of them. The data show approximately 47,000 clones, 85% seen once. Material for sequencing was peripheral blood. Every receptor here comes from a woman aged 60-75 years with acute or convalescent COVID-19.

The chain uses TRBV15 and TRBJ1-1; TRBD1 agrees at 10 bases. The CDR3 length is 16 residues. Per germline, CDR1 LNHNV and CDR2 YYDKDF (reference sequence). The V segment lost 1 base and the J segment 2 bases; nucleotides outside the gene matches: 4. The CDR3 DNA reads TGTGCCACCAGCAGAGCCAGGGACAGGGGTAACACTGAAGCTTTCTTT. Its translation: CATSRARDRGNTEAFF.

This chain uses TRBV5-1 with TRBJ2-1, with 13 bases aligning to TRBD2. This CDR3 comprises 16 residues. The V segment lost 4 bases and the J segment 9 bases; nucleotides outside the gene matches: 10. In germline, CDR1 is SGHRS, CDR2 YFSETQ. CDR3 coding DNA: TGCGCCAGCAGCATAAGTACGGGACTAGCGGGGAGTGAGCAGTTCTTC. Encoded protein: CASSISTGLAGSEQFF.

The chain uses TRBV9 and TRBJ2-7; a weak D match, TRBD1 (5 bases). Between the trimmed V and J ends, which lost 0 bases and 3 bases, there was a span of 7 bases. CDR1 and CDR2 (germline): SGDLS, YYNGEE. The CDR3 has 13 residues. CDR3 loop: CASSVADSYEQYF. CDR3 nucleotide sequence: TGTGCCAGCAGCGTAGCAGACAGCTACGAGCAGTACTTC.

The V gene is TRBV10-3, the J gene TRBJ2-5; 10 bases map to TRBD2. The CDR3 contains 15 residues. From germline, CDR1 is ENHRY and CDR2 SYGVKD. The V and J ends lost 2 bases and 4 bases, in that order; junction bases with no gene match: 4. The CDR3 loop reads CAISEPSGGIETQYF. CDR3 DNA: TGTGCCATCAGTGAGCCTAGCGGGGGAATAGAGACCCAGTACTTC.

The CDR3 DNA reads TGTGCCAGCAAAAAAGCGGGAGCGGGCACCGGGGAGCTGTTTTTT. Protein product: CASKKAGAGTGELFF. The chain links TRBV2 to TRBJ2-2, with 8 bases that match TRBD2. CDR3 size: 15 residues. Losses at the gene ends were 7 bases for V and 4 bases for J; bases not matched to a gene: 8. CDR1 is SNHLY, CDR2 FYNNEI, per germline.

The genes are TRBV7-9 and TRBJ2-3; D is possibly TRBD1 (6 bases). The CDR3 runs to 14 residues. Germline V gene sequence: CDR1 SEHNR, CDR2 FQNEAQ (reference sequence). The germline V and J ends were trimmed by 3 bases and 5 bases, with 12 bases remaining between them. The CDR3 reads CASSFQGKRDTQYF. Written as DNA, the CDR3 is TGTGCCAGCAGCTTTCAGGGGAAAAGAGATACGCAGTATTTT.

This rearrangement joins TRBV5-6 to TRBJ2-1; tentatively, D is TRBD1 (5 bases). The CDR3 is made up of 13 amino acids. V shed 4 bases and J shed 9 bases, with 14 bases lying between them. Germline V gene sequence: CDR1 SGHDT, CDR2 YYEEEE. CDR3 in DNA: TGTGCCAGCAGCCTGTTAGGGGCAACTGAGCAGTTCTTC. Translated: CASSLLGATEQFF.

This chain joins TRBV19 and TRBJ1-5; 8 positions agree with TRBD1. This CDR3 has 18 residues. Germline loops: CDR1 LNHDA, CDR2 SQIVND (reference sequence). The V gene end was trimmed by 3 bases and the J gene end by 1 base; junction bases not matched to a gene: 11. The CDR3 is CASSILISGQASNQPQHF. The CDR3 DNA sequence: TGTGCCAGTAGTATCTTAATCTCGGGACAGGCAAGCAATCAGCCCCAGCATTTT. The complete variable domain, with remaining parts taken from reference TRBV19 and TRBJ1-5, reads DGGITQSPKYLFRKEGQNVTLSCEQNLNHDAMYWYRQDPGQGLRLIYYSQIVNDFQKGDIAEGYSVSREKKESFPLTVTSAQKNPTAFYLCASSILISGQASNQPQHFGDGTRLSIL.

V is TRBV27 and J is TRBJ2-1; D is uncertain. This CDR3 is built from 11 residues. Trimming removed 4 bases from V and 9 bases from J, with 7 bases in between. Germline assignment: CDR1 MNHEY and CDR2 SMNVEV (reference sequence). The CDR3 DNA reads as TGTGCCAGCAGTTATACGGGTGAGCAGTTCTTC. Protein: CASSYTGEQFF.

The chain couples TRBV4-2 to TRBJ2-1, with 10 nucleotides matching TRBD2. The CDR3 covers 14 residues. Germline loops: CDR1 LGHNA, CDR2 YNFKEQ. Germline trimming cut 2 bases from V and 9 bases from J; bases unmatched to any gene: 4. In DNA form, the CDR3 reads TGTGCCAGCAGCCAACTAGCGGGAGCCGGTGAGCAGTTCTTC. Its protein is CASSQLAGAGEQFF.

The J gene is TRBJ1-6, the V gene TRBV18, with 9 bases aligning to TRBD1. The junction had 7 bases not matched to a gene; V was cut back by 3 bases and J by 7 bases. Germline-derived CDR1 and CDR2 are KGHSH and LQKENI. The CDR3 sequence is 16 residues long. CDR3 amino acids: CASSPVRDRENSPLHF. DNA for the CDR3: TGTGCCAGCTCACCGGTCCGGGACAGGGAAAATTCACCCCTCCACTTT.

V and J are TRBV6-5 and TRBJ1-2, with TRBD1 identical over 7 bases. This CDR3 has 12 amino acids. J gave up 8 bases and V 6 bases, and 6 bases lay outside the gene matches. Germline V lookup: CDR1 MNHEY, CDR2 SVGAGI. In nucleotides, the CDR3 is TGTGCCAGCAGCACCACGGGACAGGGCTACACCTTC. Its protein product is CASSTTGQGYTF.

Concerning this clone: A read error may produce the germline difference seen at one junction end. V is TRBV11-1 and J is TRBJ2-4; D not resolved. Germline V lookup: CDR1 SGHAT, CDR2 FQDESV (reference sequence). The CDR3 loop spans 12 amino acids. In nucleotides, the CDR3 is TGTGCCAGCAGCTTAGATGAGACAACCCCCGTCTTC. Protein: CASSLDETTPVF.

This rearrangement joins TRBV6-6 to TRBJ2-5, with 11 bases identical to TRBD2. The length of the CDR3 is 17 residues. The J segment lost 3 bases and the V segment lost 5 bases, leaving 11 bases of the junction unmatched. Germline-derived CDR1 and CDR2 are MNHNY and SVGAGI (reference sequence). The CDR3 protein is CASSPYSGGAFKETQYF. CDR3 DNA sequence: TGTGCCAGCAGTCCCTATAGCGGGGGGGCCTTTAAAGAGACCCAGTACTTC.

CDR3: CASSPPGRVSYEQYF. The CDR3, as DNA: TGTGCCAGCAGCCCCCCGGGCAGGGTCTCCTACGAGCAGTACTTC. J is TRBJ2-7 and V is TRBV6-5; D possibly corresponds to TRBD1 (5 bases). V was pared by 6 bases and J by 0 bases, with 15 bases between. CDR1 is MNHEY and CDR2 is SVGAGI in the germline V gene. CDR3 length: 15 amino acids.

The gene calls are TRBV2 and TRBJ2-5, with 13 bases identical to TRBD2. CDR1 and CDR2 from the germline V gene are SNHLY and FYNNEI. This CDR3 contains 12 residues. The trim removed 9 bases at V and 5 bases at J, leaving 0 bases unmatched. CDR3 region: CARGLAGETQYF. CDR3 nucleotide sequence: TGTGCCAGGGGACTAGCGGGGGAGACCCAGTACTTC.

The chain has TRBV19 and TRBJ1-1; D is ambiguous. This CDR3 contains 16 residues. Germline V gives CDR1 LNHDA, CDR2 SQIVND (reference sequence). Trimming took off 6 bases at V and 0 bases at J, with 17 bases between the two ends. The CDR3 sequence: CASSTIGGYMNTEAFF. Here the CDR3 DNA reads TGTGCCAGTAGCACCATAGGCGGGTACATGAACACTGAAGCTTTCTTT.

Only one count was recorded for this clone. This rearrangement joins TRBV5-1 to TRBJ1-5; D is unclear. Looked up from germline, CDR1 is SGHRS and CDR2 is YFSETQ. The CDR3 contains 14 residues. V shed 0 bases and J shed 2 bases, with 6 bases lying between them. The CDR3 reads CASSLGGGNQPQHF. For the CDR3, the DNA is TGCGCCAGCAGCTTGGGCGGGGGCAATCAGCCCCAGCATTTT.